Listed below are T cell receptor beta chains from one sample, sequenced in a study of response to subunit inactivated influenza vaccine. TCRdb called the RT-PCR reads again in MiXCR, with one record for every CDR3 protein. The table has just under 550,000 distinct CDR3 sequences, roughly 25% seen once; the top ten hold around 2.8%. In addition, the sample was reused for a study of T cells expressing NK-cell markers.

The sequencing here drew on CD4+ T cells sorted from PBMCs, taken 11 to 12 days after vaccination. The receptors stem from a man aged 50-60 years who received an inactivated influenza vaccine. CDR3s include the opening cysteine and the closing phenylalanine or tryptophan. The D gene is left open where the match is weak. Size tells how often a clone was seen (once, few, many) or the class of an expanded clone, and some rows leave it out.

CDR3aa: CASRIPTGVGETQYF
CDR3nt: TGCGCCAGCAGAATACCGACAGGGGTTGGAGAGACCCAGTACTTC
abundance: -
j_gene: TRBJ2-5
v_gene: TRBV5-1
d_gene: TRBD1

CDR3aa: CASSRRELNEQFF
CDR3nt: TGTGCCAGCAGCCGCAGAGAGCTGAATGAGCAGTTCTTC
abundance: few
j_gene: TRBJ2-1
v_gene: TRBV7-2
d_gene: -

CDR3aa: CASSQQQEEWEKLFF
CDR3nt: TGCGCCAGCAGCCAACAGCAGGAAGAATGGGAAAAACTGTTTTTT
abundance: few
j_gene: TRBJ1-4
v_gene: TRBV4-3
d_gene: -

CDR3aa: CASSLASGRPVF
CDR3nt: TGTGCCAGCAGTTTAGCTAGCGGGAGGCCGGTCTTC
abundance: -
j_gene: TRBJ2-5
v_gene: TRBV28
d_gene: TRBD2

CDR3aa: CATSRGQGSGTDTQYF
CDR3nt: TGTGCCACCAGCAGGGGACAGGGGTCTGGCACAGATACGCAGTATTTT
abundance: -
j_gene: TRBJ2-3
v_gene: TRBV15
d_gene: TRBD1

CDR3aa: CSARPSNGNEQFF
CDR3nt: TGCAGTGCTAGACCCTCGAACGGCAATGAGCAGTTCTTC
abundance: few
j_gene: TRBJ2-1
v_gene: TRBV20-1
d_gene: -

CDR3aa: CATSDFKAESTDTQYF
CDR3nt: TGTGCCACCAGTGATTTCAAAGCGGAAAGCACAGATACGCAGTATTTT
abundance: -
j_gene: TRBJ2-3
v_gene: TRBV24-1
d_gene: -

CDR3aa: CASRQGSGHEQYF
CDR3nt: TGTGCCAGCCGACAGGGTTCAGGGCACGAGCAGTACTTC
abundance: few
j_gene: TRBJ2-7
v_gene: TRBV7-2
d_gene: TRBD1

CDR3aa: CASSLGSSTDTQYF
CDR3nt: TGCGCCAGCAGCCTAGGGAGTAGCACAGATACGCAGTATTTT
abundance: many
j_gene: TRBJ2-3
v_gene: TRBV5-1
d_gene: -

CDR3aa: CASSLDRVGEQYF
CDR3nt: TGCGCCAGCAGCCTCGACAGGGTCGGCGAGCAGTACTTC
abundance: many
j_gene: TRBJ2-7
v_gene: TRBV7-2
d_gene: TRBD1

CDR3aa: CASSSGPTITDTQYF
CDR3nt: TGTGCCAGCAGTTCCGGGCCTACCATCACAGATACGCAGTATTTT
abundance: many
j_gene: TRBJ2-3
v_gene: TRBV12-3/TRBV12-4
d_gene: -

CDR3aa: CASSSSVREKLFF
CDR3nt: TGCGCCAGCAGCTCGAGTGTGAGGGAAAAACTGTTTTTT
abundance: few
j_gene: TRBJ1-4
v_gene: TRBV5-1
d_gene: -

CDR3aa: CASSFGTTNSPLHF
CDR3nt: TGTGCCAGCAGTTTTGGGACAACTAATTCACCCCTCCACTTT
abundance: -
j_gene: TRBJ1-6
v_gene: TRBV12-3/TRBV12-4
d_gene: -

CDR3aa: CASSPPSGSNTGELFF
CDR3nt: TGTGCCAGCAGCCCGCCGAGTGGATCGAACACCGGGGAGCTGTTTTTT
abundance: few
j_gene: TRBJ2-2
v_gene: TRBV11-3
d_gene: -

CDR3aa: CASSQANTGNTQYF
CDR3nt: TGCGCCAGCAGCCAGGCGAACACGGGGAATACGCAGTATTTT
abundance: -
j_gene: TRBJ2-3
v_gene: TRBV4-1
d_gene: -

CDR3aa: CASRRTTQTQYF
CDR3nt: TGTGCCAGCAGACGCACAACCCAGACCCAGTACTTC
abundance: -
j_gene: TRBJ2-5
v_gene: TRBV2
d_gene: -

CDR3aa: CASSPGGSGSYNEQFF
CDR3nt: TGTGCCAGCAGCCCGGGGGGCAGCGGGTCCTACAATGAGCAGTTCTTC
abundance: few
j_gene: TRBJ2-1
v_gene: TRBV11-3
d_gene: -

CDR3aa: CASSQLLVTDTQYF
CDR3nt: TGCGCCAGCAGCCAGCTATTAGTCACAGATACGCAGTATTTT
abundance: -
j_gene: TRBJ2-3
v_gene: TRBV4-1
d_gene: -

CDR3aa: CASSINRGLSYGYTF
CDR3nt: TGTGCCAGCAGCATAAACAGGGGGCTGAGCTATGGCTACACCTTC
abundance: -
j_gene: TRBJ1-2
v_gene: TRBV7-2
d_gene: TRBD1

CDR3aa: CSAGLDTKPGEQFF
CDR3nt: TGCAGTGCTGGCCTGGACACCAAACCGGGTGAGCAGTTCTTC
abundance: -
j_gene: TRBJ2-1
v_gene: TRBV20-1
d_gene: -

CDR3aa: CSARAHRQIVSYEQYF
CDR3nt: TGCAGTGCTAGAGCCCACAGACAGATTGTTTCCTACGAGCAGTACTTC
abundance: few
j_gene: TRBJ2-7
v_gene: TRBV20-1
d_gene: -

CDR3aa: CASSPSSGQYF
CDR3nt: TGTGCCAGCAGCCCATCTTCGGGGCAGTACTTC
abundance: -
j_gene: TRBJ2-7
v_gene: TRBV28
d_gene: -

CDR3aa: CASSAGVGTGELFF
CDR3nt: TGTGCCAGCAGTGCTGGGGTGGGCACCGGGGAGCTGTTTTTT
abundance: many
j_gene: TRBJ2-2
v_gene: TRBV2
d_gene: -

CDR3aa: CASKRTGGARNEQFF
CDR3nt: TGTGCCAGCAAACGGACAGGGGGGGCACGCAATGAGCAGTTCTTC
abundance: few
j_gene: TRBJ2-1
v_gene: TRBV12-3/TRBV12-4
d_gene: TRBD1

CDR3aa: CSARRSNNQPQHF
CDR3nt: TGCAGTGCACGACGTAGCAACAATCAGCCCCAGCATTTT
abundance: -
j_gene: TRBJ1-5
v_gene: TRBV20-1
d_gene: -

CDR3aa: CASSHQAGRTEQYF
CDR3nt: TGTGCCAGCAGCCACCAGGCCGGGCGGACCGAGCAGTACTTC
abundance: few
j_gene: TRBJ2-7
v_gene: TRBV14
d_gene: -

CDR3aa: CASSPGTSKADTQYF
CDR3nt: TGTGCCAGCAGTCCCGGGACTAGCAAGGCAGATACGCAGTATTTT
abundance: few
j_gene: TRBJ2-3
v_gene: TRBV3-1
d_gene: TRBD2

CDR3aa: CASSKGVTSGRLNEQYF
CDR3nt: TGTGCCAGCAGCAAAGGGGTAACTAGCGGGAGGCTCAACGAGCAGTACTTC
abundance: few
j_gene: TRBJ2-7
v_gene: TRBV21-1
d_gene: -

CDR3aa: CAISELPTSGSYEQYF
CDR3nt: TGTGCCATCAGTGAGTTACCGACTAGCGGGAGTTACGAGCAGTACTTC
abundance: few
j_gene: TRBJ2-7
v_gene: TRBV10-3
d_gene: TRBD2

CDR3aa: CASSQDPDGASYNEQFF
CDR3nt: TGTGCCAGCAGCCAAGATCCCGACGGGGCGTCCTACAATGAGCAGTTCTTC
abundance: -
j_gene: TRBJ2-1
v_gene: TRBV4-2
d_gene: -

CDR3aa: CSTQSAHPGGTGELFF
CDR3nt: TGCAGTACGCAGTCGGCACACCCGGGTGGCACCGGGGAGCTGTTTTTT
abundance: -
j_gene: TRBJ2-2
v_gene: TRBV20-1
d_gene: -

CDR3aa: CAGSSGWANQETQYF
CDR3nt: TGTGCCGGCAGCTCGGGGTGGGCCAACCAAGAGACCCAGTACTTC
abundance: -
j_gene: TRBJ2-5
v_gene: TRBV7-2
d_gene: -

CDR3aa: CASTWGLAGVRAETQYF
CDR3nt: TGTGCCAGCACCTGGGGACTAGCGGGAGTTCGAGCAGAGACCCAGTACTTC
abundance: few
j_gene: TRBJ2-5
v_gene: TRBV12-3/TRBV12-4
d_gene: TRBD2

CDR3aa: CASSLGITPTLYNEQFF
CDR3nt: TGTGCCAGCAGTCTGGGGATTACTCCCACCCTTTACAATGAGCAGTTCTTC
abundance: few
j_gene: TRBJ2-1
v_gene: TRBV12-3/TRBV12-4
d_gene: -

CDR3aa: CSARRPQETQYF
CDR3nt: TGCAGTGCTAGACGGCCCCAAGAGACCCAGTACTTC
abundance: few
j_gene: TRBJ2-5
v_gene: TRBV20-1
d_gene: -

CDR3aa: CASSYRDGSYNEQFF
CDR3nt: TGTGCCAGCAGTTACAGGGACGGCTCCTACAATGAGCAGTTCTTC
abundance: few
j_gene: TRBJ2-1
v_gene: TRBV6-2/TRBV6-3
d_gene: -

CDR3aa: CASSPGLSFMNTEAFF
CDR3nt: TGTGCCAGCAGCCCGGGACTGTCGTTCATGAACACTGAAGCTTTCTTT
abundance: -
j_gene: TRBJ1-1
v_gene: TRBV5-8
d_gene: -

CDR3aa: CSAHHQAGSYNEQFF
CDR3nt: TGCAGTGCCCACCACCAGGCGGGCTCCTACAATGAGCAGTTCTTC
abundance: -
j_gene: TRBJ2-1
v_gene: TRBV20-1
d_gene: -

CDR3aa: CASSFRTGGDIQYF
CDR3nt: TGCGCCAGCAGCTTCCGGACAGGGGGAGACATTCAGTACTTC
abundance: few
j_gene: TRBJ2-4
v_gene: TRBV5-1
d_gene: TRBD1

CDR3aa: CAWSPTGGLNSPLHF
CDR3nt: TGTGCCTGGAGCCCGACAGGGGGCCTTAATTCACCCCTCCACTTT
abundance: few
j_gene: TRBJ1-6
v_gene: TRBV30
d_gene: TRBD1